One and the same sample provided the 22 T cell receptor beta chains below, sequenced in a study of T-cell memory formation after mild COVID-19 (dated by TCRdb to the early 2020s). Libraries were constructed by 5' RACE. The instrument given in TCRdb is Illumina NovaSeq 6000. TCRdb reran the public reads through fastp at Q25 and MiXCR, keeping productive beta chains. One record per CDR3 amino acid sequence lists the most common genes and DNA. The sample records approximately 240,000 distinct CDR3 sequences, 16% of which are singletons. The top ten constitute 3.5% of the sample. Specimen: PBMCs or a T cell subset sorted from them (not recorded which). These receptors were obtained from a man between 18 and 29 years old who had mild COVID-19 (a few samples of this study predate the infection). The sample titles of this study are shuffled in the database, so cell type and time point are left out; the donor was told from shared clones.

This clonotype was detected a few times. The chain couples TRBV12-3 or TRBV12-4 to TRBJ1-1; D gene ambiguous. The germline V and J ends were trimmed by 3 bases and 2 bases, with 16 bases remaining between them. This CDR3 comprises 16 residues. The CDR3 protein is CASSFDRNRANTEAFF. The CDR3 bases are TGTGCCAGCAGTTTCGACCGTAATAGGGCCAACACTGAAGCTTTCTTT.

V is TRBV28 and J is TRBJ1-3, with a weak D call TRBD1 (6 bases). The CDR3 has 15 amino acids. Germline V gives CDR1 MDHEN, CDR2 SYDVKM. The V and J ends lost 6 bases and 0 bases respectively, with 12 bases between them. The CDR3 bases are TGTGCCAGCAGCTCTGGGGGGGCCTCTGGAAACACCATATATTTT. It encodes CASSSGGASGNTIYF.

This clonotype came up a few times. The chain links TRBV7-9 to TRBJ2-3; 7 positions match TRBD1. Looked up from germline, CDR1 is SEHNR and CDR2 is FQNEAQ (reference sequence). After removal of 5 bases from V and 0 bases from J, the junction contained 8 bases not matched to a gene. The CDR3 extends over 16 amino acids. CDR3 region: CASSPGTDFSTDTQYF. CDR3 bases: TGTGCCAGCAGCCCTGGGACAGACTTTAGCACAGATACGCAGTATTTT.

The V call is TRBV12-3 or TRBV12-4, the J call TRBJ2-1; tentatively, D is TRBD1 (5 bases). This CDR3 is 15 amino acids long. Trimming pared 6 bases from V and 4 bases from J, leaving 16 bases between. The CDR3 is CASSETATLYNEQFF. The CDR3 DNA follows: TGTGCCAGCAGCGAGACAGCGACCCTATACAATGAGCAGTTCTTC.

The chain employs TRBV4-2 and TRBJ1-4, with TRBD1 matching 8 bases. The length of the CDR3 is 15 residues. Germline V gene sequence: CDR1 LGHNA, CDR2 YNFKEQ. V gave up 1 base and J gave up 6 bases; unmatched junction bases: 4. CDR3 sequence: CASSQGAGGYEKLFF. CDR3 nucleotides: TGTGCCAGCAGCCAAGGGGCAGGGGGCTATGAAAAACTGTTTTTT.

The chain is built from TRBV20-1 and TRBJ2-3; 7 nucleotides match TRBD1. J gave up 6 bases and V 5 bases, and 11 bases lay outside the gene matches. Germline V gene lookup returns CDR1 DFQATT and CDR2 SNEGSKA (reference sequence). The CDR3 is made up of 14 amino acids. The DNA for the CDR3 is TGCAGTGCTGATCCGAATCGCAGGGGGGATACGCAGTATTTT. Translated, it gives CSADPNRRGDTQYF.

The rearrangement uses TRBV30 and TRBJ2-7; 11 bases agree with TRBD1. V dropped 2 bases and J dropped 6; count of bases not matched to a gene: 9. The CDR3 runs to 15 residues. Per germline, CDR1 GTSNPN and CDR2 SVGIG (reference sequence). The CDR3 loop is CAWSTRDRGSGEQYF. The CDR3 DNA is TGTGCCTGGAGTACCCGGGACAGGGGGTCCGGCGAGCAGTACTTC.

The chain couples TRBV12-3 or TRBV12-4 to TRBJ1-5; TRBD1 matches 10 bases. This CDR3 contains 13 residues. V lost 6 bases to trimming and J lost 7 bases; unmatched junction nucleotides: 3. CDR3 DNA: TGTGCCAGCAGCGGGACAGGGGAACAGCCCCAGCATTTT. It is translated as CASSGTGEQPQHF.

This clonotype was detected many times. J is TRBJ2-1 and V is TRBV20-1; D is perhaps TRBD2 (7 bases). Trimming removed 0 bases at V and 8 bases at J, with 8 bases between. This CDR3 comprises 12 residues. Germline CDR1 and CDR2: DFQATT and SNEGSKA (reference sequence). CDR3 bases: TGCAGTGCTAGAGAAGGGGGGGATGAGCAGTTCTTC. Encoded protein: CSAREGGDEQFF.

This rearrangement joins TRBV12-3 or TRBV12-4 to TRBJ1-3, with D possibly being TRBD1 (5 bases). Trimming stripped 10 bases from V and 2 bases from J, with 18 bases between. CDR3 size: 15 residues. The CDR3 reads CATGEGFSAGNTIYF. The DNA of the CDR3 is TGTGCCACCGGAGAGGGGTTTTCTGCTGGAAACACCATATATTTT.

This clonotype was observed a few times. The chain combines TRBV7-9 with TRBJ1-2; 11 positions match TRBD1. Germline CDR1 and CDR2: SEHNR and FQNEAQ (reference sequence). Trimming removed 5 bases from V and 3 bases from J; junction bases left unmatched: 5. The CDR3 extends over 15 amino acids. The chain's CDR3 is CASSIGQGADYGYTF. The CDR3 DNA sequence: TGTGCCAGCAGCATCGGACAGGGGGCAGACTATGGCTACACCTTC.

This clonotype was seen ten or more times. The rearrangement uses TRBV16 and TRBJ1-1; D is undetermined. Germline V gene data show CDR1 as KGHSY and CDR2 as FQNENV. The CDR3 is 13 amino acids. The germline V and J ends were trimmed by 2 bases and 11 bases, with 15 bases remaining between them. CDR3 nucleotide sequence: TGTGCCAGCAGCCAAGCTTCGGGGTTAGGGGCTTTCTTT. Protein: CASSQASGLGAFF.

At least ten counts were recorded for this clonotype. The chain joins TRBV5-1 to TRBJ2-7; no definite D call. Trimming took off 1 base at V and 6 bases at J, with 11 bases between the two ends. This CDR3 is 13 amino acids long. Germline CDR1 and CDR2: SGHRS and YFSETQ. The CDR3 DNA reads as TGCGCCAGCAGCTTGCTAAGTGCTACCGAGCAGTACGTC. Protein sequence: CASSLLSATEQYV.

The chain is built from TRBV18 and TRBJ2-2; D is ambiguous. V gave up 2 bases and J gave up 1 base, with 11 bases separating them. The CDR3 is made up of 16 amino acids. Germline V CDR1 and CDR2: KGHSH, LQKENI. Written as DNA, the CDR3 is TGTGCCAGCTCACCAATCTCGGGCGAGAACACCGGGGAGCTGTTTTTT. This sequence encodes CASSPISGENTGELFF.

The J gene is TRBJ2-5, the V gene TRBV10-3; 14 positions agree with TRBD2. J lost 5 bases, V lost 6 bases, and 8 bases had no gene match. The germline V gene encodes CDR1 ENHRY and CDR2 SYGVKD. CDR3 length: 16 amino acids. The CDR3 bases are TGTGCCATCAGCTCGGGACTAGCGGGAGCCAGTGAGACCCAGTACTTC. Its translation: CAISSGLAGASETQYF.

A few counts support this clonotype. The gene calls are TRBV3-1 and TRBJ2-7; D is ambiguous. Trimming stripped 2 bases from V and 6 bases from J, with 8 bases between. There are 12 residues in the CDR3. Germline-derived CDR1 and CDR2 are LGHDT and YNNKEL (reference sequence). As DNA, the CDR3 is TGTGCCAGCAGCCAATATTTGGGCGAGCAGTACTTC. Translating it yields CASSQYLGEQYF.

This chain links TRBV5-1 with TRBJ2-1; a weak D match, TRBD1 (6 bases). CDR1 is SGHRS and CDR2 is YFSETQ in the germline V gene. The length of the CDR3 is 17 residues. Trimming took off 4 bases at V and 8 bases at J, with 25 bases between the two ends. CDR3: CASSPLWRVAEGDEQFF. The CDR3 DNA reads TGCGCCAGCAGCCCTCTCTGGCGGGTGGCCGAGGGGGATGAGCAGTTCTTC.

CDR3 in DNA: TGTGCCAGCAGCTTCGGGGACCGATACGAGCAGTACTTC. As protein: CASSFGDRYEQYF. The rearrangement uses TRBV7-3 and TRBJ2-7, with D perhaps assigned TRBD1 or TRBD2 (5 bases each). This CDR3 spans 13 amino acids. V was shortened by 3 bases and J by 4 bases, with 10 bases between the two germline ends. CDR1 SGHTA and CDR2 FQGTGA come from the germline V gene.

The table lists this clonotype with many counts. The chain links TRBV7-2 to TRBJ1-1; D not resolved. This CDR3 comprises 14 residues. With 4 bases removed from V and 3 bases from J, the gap between germline ends came to 12 bases. Germline values: CDR1 SGHTA, CDR2 FQGNSA. Here the CDR3 DNA reads TGTGCCAGCAGCTCGCCAGGCGGTTACACTGAAGCTTTCTTT. Its translation is CASSSPGGYTEAFF.

This clonotype was observed a few times. The chain links TRBV4-2 to TRBJ2-2; 8 nucleotides agree with TRBD1. Germline V CDR1 and CDR2: LGHNA, YNFKEQ. Trimming removed 0 bases from V and 4 bases from J; junction bases left unmatched: 7. This CDR3 has 17 residues. CDR3 sequence: CASSQDGQGLGTGELFF. The CDR3 DNA sequence: TGTGCCAGCAGCCAAGACGGACAGGGTTTGGGCACCGGGGAGCTGTTTTTT.

This clonotype was picked up a small number of times. V usage is TRBV5-6 and J usage is TRBJ2-7; a weak D match, TRBD2 (6 bases). Between the trimmed V and J ends, which lost 1 base and 6 bases, there was a span of 11 bases. Germline CDR1 reads SGHDT; CDR2 reads YYEEEE. The CDR3 runs to 13 residues. Here the CDR3 DNA reads TGTGCCAGCAGCTTGCAGACCGGGGGCGAGCAGTACTTC. Its translation is CASSLQTGGEQYF.

V is TRBV24-1 and J is TRBJ2-7; unclear D gene. Trimming took 9 bases from V and 0 from J, leaving 14 bases between them. This CDR3 has 14 residues. Germline loops: CDR1 KGHDR, CDR2 SFDVKD. The CDR3 spells CATLPLSTSYEQYV. The DNA of the CDR3 is TGTGCCACCCTCCCGTTAAGCACCTCCTACGAGCAGTACGTC.